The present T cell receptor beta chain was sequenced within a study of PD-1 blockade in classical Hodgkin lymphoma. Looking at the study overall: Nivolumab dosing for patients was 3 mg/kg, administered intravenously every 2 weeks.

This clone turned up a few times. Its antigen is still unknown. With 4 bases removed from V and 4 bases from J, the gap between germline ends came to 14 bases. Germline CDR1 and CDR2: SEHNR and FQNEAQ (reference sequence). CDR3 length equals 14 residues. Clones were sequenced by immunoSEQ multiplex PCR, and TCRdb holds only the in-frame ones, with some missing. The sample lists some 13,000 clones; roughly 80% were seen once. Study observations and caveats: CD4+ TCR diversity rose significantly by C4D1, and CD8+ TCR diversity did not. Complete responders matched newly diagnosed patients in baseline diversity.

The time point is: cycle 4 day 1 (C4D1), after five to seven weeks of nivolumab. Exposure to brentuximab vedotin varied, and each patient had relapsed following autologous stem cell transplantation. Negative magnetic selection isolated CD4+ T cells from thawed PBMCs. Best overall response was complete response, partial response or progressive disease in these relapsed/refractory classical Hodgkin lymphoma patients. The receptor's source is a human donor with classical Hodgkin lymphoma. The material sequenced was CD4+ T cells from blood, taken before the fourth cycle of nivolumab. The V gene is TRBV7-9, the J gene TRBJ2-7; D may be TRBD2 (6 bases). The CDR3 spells CASSWGVAIYEQYF. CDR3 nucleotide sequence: TGTGCCAGCAGCTGGGGGGTAGCGATTTACGAGCAGTACTTC.